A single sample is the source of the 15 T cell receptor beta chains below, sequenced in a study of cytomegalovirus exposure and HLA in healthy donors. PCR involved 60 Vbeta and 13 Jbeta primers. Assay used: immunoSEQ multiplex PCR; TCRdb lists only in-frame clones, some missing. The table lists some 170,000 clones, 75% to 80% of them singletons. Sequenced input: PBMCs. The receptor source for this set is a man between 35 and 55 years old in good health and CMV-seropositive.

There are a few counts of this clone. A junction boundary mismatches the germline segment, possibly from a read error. In DNA, the CDR3 is TGTGCCAGCAGCGGGTTGGACAGTAGATTT. Amino acids: CASSGLDSRF. The chain employs TRBV9 and TRBJ2-3; D is possibly TRBD1 (6 bases). This CDR3 spans 10 amino acids. The V gene's germline CDR1 is SGDLS and CDR2 YYNGEE.

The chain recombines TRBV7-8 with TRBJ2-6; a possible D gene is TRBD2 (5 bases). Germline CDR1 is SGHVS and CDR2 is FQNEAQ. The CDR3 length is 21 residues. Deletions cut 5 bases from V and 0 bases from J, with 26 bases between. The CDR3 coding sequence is TGTGCCAGCAGCCCTAGCAGGCAGTTAAGCTGGATAGCCTCTGGGGCCAACGTCCTGACTTTC. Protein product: CASSPSRQLSWIASGANVLTF.

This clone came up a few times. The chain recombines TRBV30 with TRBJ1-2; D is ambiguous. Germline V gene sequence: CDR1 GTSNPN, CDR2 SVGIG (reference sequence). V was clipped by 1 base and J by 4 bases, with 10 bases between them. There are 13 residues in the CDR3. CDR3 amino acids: CAWSAQGGYGYTF. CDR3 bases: TGTGCCTGGAGTGCCCAAGGAGGCTATGGCTACACCTTC.

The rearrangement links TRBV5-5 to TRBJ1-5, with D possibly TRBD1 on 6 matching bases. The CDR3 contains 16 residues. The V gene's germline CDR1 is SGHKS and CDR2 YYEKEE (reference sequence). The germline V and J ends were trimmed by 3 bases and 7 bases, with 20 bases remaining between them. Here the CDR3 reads CASSSNPGALGQPQHF. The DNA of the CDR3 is TGTGCCAGCAGCTCCAATCCAGGGGCTCTCGGCCAGCCCCAGCATTTT.

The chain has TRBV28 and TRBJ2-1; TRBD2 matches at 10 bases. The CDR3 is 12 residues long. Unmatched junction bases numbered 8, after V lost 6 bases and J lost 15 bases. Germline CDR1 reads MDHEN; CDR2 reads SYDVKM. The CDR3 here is CASSEAGGPMFF. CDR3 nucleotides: TGTGCCAGCAGCGAAGCGGGAGGGCCTATGTTCTTC.

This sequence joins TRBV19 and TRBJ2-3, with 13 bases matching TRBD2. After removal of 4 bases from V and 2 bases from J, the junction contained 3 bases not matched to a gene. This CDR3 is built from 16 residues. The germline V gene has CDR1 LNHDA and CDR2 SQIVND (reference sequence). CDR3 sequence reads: CASSRGLAGSTDTQYF. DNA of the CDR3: TGTGCCAGTAGTAGGGGACTAGCGGGGTCCACAGATACGCAGTATTTT.

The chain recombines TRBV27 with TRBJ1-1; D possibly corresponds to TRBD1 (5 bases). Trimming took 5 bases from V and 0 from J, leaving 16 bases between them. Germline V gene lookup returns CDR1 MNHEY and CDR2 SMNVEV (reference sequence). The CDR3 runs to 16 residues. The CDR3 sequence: CASSPYITGVNTEAFF. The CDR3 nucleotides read TGTGCCAGCAGTCCATATATCACGGGGGTGAACACTGAAGCTTTCTTT.

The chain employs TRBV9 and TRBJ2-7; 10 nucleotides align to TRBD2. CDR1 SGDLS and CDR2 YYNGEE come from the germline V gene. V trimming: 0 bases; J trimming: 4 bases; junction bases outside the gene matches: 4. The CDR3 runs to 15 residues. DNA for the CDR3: TGTGCCAGCAGCGTAGGAGGACTAGCGGAGTACGAGCAGTACTTC. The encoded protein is CASSVGGLAEYEQYF.

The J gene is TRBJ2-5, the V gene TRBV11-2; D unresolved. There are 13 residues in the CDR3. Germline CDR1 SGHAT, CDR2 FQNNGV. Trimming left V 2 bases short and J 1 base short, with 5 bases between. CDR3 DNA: TGTGCCAGCAGCTTATCCTTCCAAGAGACCCAGTACTTC. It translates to CASSLSFQETQYF.

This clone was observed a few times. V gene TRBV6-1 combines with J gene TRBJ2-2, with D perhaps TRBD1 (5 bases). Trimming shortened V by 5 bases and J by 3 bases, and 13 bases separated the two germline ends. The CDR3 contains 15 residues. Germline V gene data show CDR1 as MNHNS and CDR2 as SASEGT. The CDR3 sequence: CASSSLDRDTGELFF. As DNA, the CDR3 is TGTGCCAGCAGTTCCCTCGACAGAGACACCGGGGAGCTGTTTTTT.

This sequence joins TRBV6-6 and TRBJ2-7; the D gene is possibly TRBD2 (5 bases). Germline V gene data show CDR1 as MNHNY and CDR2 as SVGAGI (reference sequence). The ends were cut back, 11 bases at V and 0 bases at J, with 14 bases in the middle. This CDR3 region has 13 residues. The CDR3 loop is CASTGIGSYEQYF. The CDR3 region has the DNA TGTGCCTCAACCGGGATCGGCTCCTACGAGCAGTACTTC.

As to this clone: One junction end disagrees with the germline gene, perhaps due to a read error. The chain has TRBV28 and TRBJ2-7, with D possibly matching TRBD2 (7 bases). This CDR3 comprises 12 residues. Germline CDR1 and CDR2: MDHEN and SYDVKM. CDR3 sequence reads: CASRLLRGGQNF. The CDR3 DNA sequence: TGTGCCAGCAGATTATTAAGGGGGGGCCAGAACTTC.

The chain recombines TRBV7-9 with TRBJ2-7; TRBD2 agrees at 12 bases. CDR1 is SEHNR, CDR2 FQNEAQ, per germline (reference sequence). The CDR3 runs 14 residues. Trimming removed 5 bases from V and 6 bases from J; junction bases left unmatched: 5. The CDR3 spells CASSGLAGKGEQYF. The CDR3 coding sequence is TGTGCCAGCAGCGGACTAGCGGGAAAAGGCGAGCAGTACTTC.

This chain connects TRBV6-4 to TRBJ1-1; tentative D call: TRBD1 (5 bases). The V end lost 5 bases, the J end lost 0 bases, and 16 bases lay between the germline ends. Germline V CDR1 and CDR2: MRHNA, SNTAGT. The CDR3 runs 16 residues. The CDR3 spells CASSQIYRTMNTEAFF. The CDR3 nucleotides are TGTGCCAGCAGTCAAATATACAGGACAATGAACACTGAAGCTTTCTTT.

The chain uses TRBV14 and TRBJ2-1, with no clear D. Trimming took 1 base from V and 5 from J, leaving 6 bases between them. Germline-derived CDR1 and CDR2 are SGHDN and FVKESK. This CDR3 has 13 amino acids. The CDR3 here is CASSQGSNNEQFF. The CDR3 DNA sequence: TGTGCCAGCAGCCAAGGGTCTAACAATGAGCAGTTCTTC.